This T cell receptor beta chain stems from a study of graft-versus-host responses after intestinal transplantation. Whole-study context: Every transplant recipient was induced with anti-thymocyte globulin, then maintained on tacrolimus and steroids for approximately three years.

Sequencing was performed with immunoSEQ multiplex PCR; in TCRdb, only in-frame clones are kept and a portion is missing. Among 90,000 to 120,000 clones, approximately 86% were seen once, and the ten largest hold roughly 0.71%. Details on this clone: Its target is not known.

From germline, CDR1 is SEHNR and CDR2 FQNEAQ (reference sequence). V was trimmed by 5 bases and J by 6 bases, leaving 20 bases between them. The CDR3 totals 15 residues. Whole-study results and caveats: Some patients had graft-donor T cell macrochimerism, and their allografts showed high graft-versus-host to host-versus-graft clonal ratios. Recipient marrow contained GvH clones, some of which appeared first in ileum or blood.

The TCR originated in a human donor who was the organ donor for an intestinal transplant. This sequence joins TRBV7-9 and TRBJ2-7; tentative D call: TRBD1 (6 bases). Material: unstimulated CD4+ T cells sorted from spleen or lymph node cells, obtained before transplant. This CDR3 reads CASSLIETGAPEQYF. DNA of the CDR3: TGTGCCAGCAGCCTCATCGAGACAGGTGCGCCCGAGCAGTACTTC.